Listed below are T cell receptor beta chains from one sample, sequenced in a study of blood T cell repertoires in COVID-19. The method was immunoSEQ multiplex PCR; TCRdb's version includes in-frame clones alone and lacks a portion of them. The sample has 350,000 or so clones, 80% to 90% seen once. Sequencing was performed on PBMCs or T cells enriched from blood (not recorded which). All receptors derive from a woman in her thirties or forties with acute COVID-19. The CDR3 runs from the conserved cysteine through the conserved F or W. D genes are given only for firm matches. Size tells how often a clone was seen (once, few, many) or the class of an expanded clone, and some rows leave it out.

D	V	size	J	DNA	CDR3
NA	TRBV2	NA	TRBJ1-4	TGTGCCAGCACAAGGGGTGGTGAAAAACTGTTTTTT	CASTRGGEKLFF
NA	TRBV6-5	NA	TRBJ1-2	TGTGCCAGCAGCCTGACAAATAGCGACTATGGCTACACCTTC	CASSLTNSDYGYTF
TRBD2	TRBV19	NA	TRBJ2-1	TGTGCCAGCCGCATCCCGGGACTAGCGGGAGGGCCATCGTTGTTCTTC	CASRIPGLAGGPSLFF
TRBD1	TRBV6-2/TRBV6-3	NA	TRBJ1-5	TGTGCCAGCAGTTACCCTACCGGGACAGGGAACAATCAGCCCCAGCATTTT	CASSYPTGTGNNQPQHF
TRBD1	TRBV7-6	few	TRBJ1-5	TGTGCCAGCAGCCAGACAGGGGGCAGCAATCAGCCCCAGCATTTT	CASSQTGGSNQPQHF
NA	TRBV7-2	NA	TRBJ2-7	TGTGCCAGCAGCTTAATAGGGGGGGGCTACGAGCAGTACTTC	CASSLIGGGYEQYF
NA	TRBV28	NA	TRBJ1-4	TGTGCCAGCAGTTTATTCGGGGTTGAGCTTAATGAAAAACTGTTTTTT	CASSLFGVELNEKLFF
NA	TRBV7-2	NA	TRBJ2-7	TGTGCCAGCAGCATCACCAGGGATCTGGGGGAGCAGTACTTC	CASSITRDLGEQYF
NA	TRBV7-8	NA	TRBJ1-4	TGTGCCAGCAGCTTAGATCGGGGGAAACATGAAAAACTGTTTTTT	CASSLDRGKHEKLFF
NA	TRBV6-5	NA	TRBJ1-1	TGTGCCAGCAGTCGCGGACAGATGAACACTGAAGCTTTCTTT	CASSRGQMNTEAFF
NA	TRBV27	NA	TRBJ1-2	TGTGCCAGCAGCTCGGACCAGGGCTCAAGCTACTTCTATGGCTACACCTTC	CASSSDQGSSYFYGYTF
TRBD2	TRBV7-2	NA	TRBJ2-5	TGTGCCAGCAGCTTACATCTCCGGGGAGGACTAGCGGGGGAGACCCAGTACTTC	CASSLHLRGGLAGETQYF
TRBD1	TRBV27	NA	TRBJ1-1	TGTGCCAGCAGTTTAATTTGGGACAGCCTGGGCACTGAAGCTTTCTTT	CASSLIWDSLGTEAFF
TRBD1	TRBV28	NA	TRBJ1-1	TGTGCCAGCAGCCCTACGGACAGGTTTAACACTGAAGCTTTCTTT	CASSPTDRFNTEAFF
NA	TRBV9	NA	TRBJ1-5	TGTGCCAGCAGCGGGGACTCTAGAAGTTTGCCCCAGCATTTT	CASSGDSRSLPQHF
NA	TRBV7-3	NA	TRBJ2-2	TGTGCCAGCAGCTTATCGGGGGTGGTGACCGGGGAGCTGTTTTTT	CASSLSGVVTGELFF
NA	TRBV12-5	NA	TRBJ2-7	TGTGCTAGTGGTTTGTCTGTAGAGCAGTACTTC	CASGLSVEQYF
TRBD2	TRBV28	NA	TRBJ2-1	TGTGCCAGCAGTACCTACCTAGCGGGAGAGACCTACAATGAGCAGTTCTTC	CASSTYLAGETYNEQFF
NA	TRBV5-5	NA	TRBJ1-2	TGTGCCAGCAGCTTGGTGAGCCAGGGCAGATATAACTATGGCTACACCTTC	CASSLVSQGRYNYGYTF
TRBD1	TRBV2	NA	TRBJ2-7	TGTGCCAGCAGTTTGGGACAGAACTACGAGCAGTACTTC	CASSLGQNYEQYF
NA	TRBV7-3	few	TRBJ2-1	TGTGCCAGCAGCTTAACGGAGGCCTCACATCAGTTCTTC	CASSLTEASHQFF
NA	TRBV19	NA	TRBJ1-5	TGTGCCAGTAGTACCCGACCCGGCCAGGGGTATAGCAATCAGCCCCAGCATTTT	CASSTRPGQGYSNQPQHF
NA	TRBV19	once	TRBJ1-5	TGTGCCAGTAGTATTCCATCAGGGTCCGGTCAGCCCCAGCATTTT	CASSIPSGSGQPQHF
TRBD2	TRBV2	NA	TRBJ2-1	TGTGCCAGCACGGGACTAGCGGAGTCCCTCGGGTACAATGAGCAGTTCTTC	CASTGLAESLGYNEQFF
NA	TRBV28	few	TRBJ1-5	TGTGCCAGCAGTCTACAGGGTTTAGGCAATCAGCCCCAGCATTTT	CASSLQGLGNQPQHF
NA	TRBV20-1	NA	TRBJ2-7	TGCAGTGCTAGTCCTCAGGGGAACGAGCAGTACTTC	CSASPQGNEQYF
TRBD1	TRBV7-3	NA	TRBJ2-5	TGTGCCAGCAGCTTACGCGGGGACAGGGCCCCAGAGACCCAGTACTTC	CASSLRGDRAPETQYF
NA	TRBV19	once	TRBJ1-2	TGTGCCAGTAGTAGGGGACAAATACTCAACTATGGCTACACCTTC	CASSRGQILNYGYTF